One and the same sample provided the 4 T cell receptor beta chains below, sequenced in a study of blood T cell repertoires in COVID-19 (dated by TCRdb to 2020 to 2022). Preparation of the library involved the immunoSEQ multiplex PCR assay. TCRdb holds this immuneACCESS table with in-frame rearrangements only. Some clones are missing; in checked studies, unresolved V genes explain under half, and the rest has no known cause. In all, the sample holds 200,000 to 300,000 clones, and 86% of those were seen once. The leading ten clones occupy around 1.8% of the sample. The specimen sequenced was peripheral blood. These receptors came from a man aged 30 to 39 with active or convalescent COVID-19.

The rearrangement links TRBV29-1 to TRBJ2-7, with TRBD1 identical over 8 bases. Germline V gene lookup returns CDR1 SQVTM and CDR2 ANQGSEA. V lost 3 bases and J lost 4; bases outside the gene matches: 11. The CDR3 sequence is 15 residues long. CDR3 loop: CSVDSGQGLGYEQYF. For the CDR3, the DNA is TGCAGCGTTGATTCTGGACAGGGTCTAGGATACGAGCAGTACTTC.

This rearrangement joins TRBV21-1 to TRBJ2-7; TRBD1, the D gene given by the table, was not confirmed from the DNA. TRBV21-1 is shown as a pseudogene. The CDR3 has 13 amino acids. The CDR3 reads CASNNRLSYEQYF. In DNA form, the CDR3 reads TGTGCCAGCAACAACAGGCTCTCCTACGAGCAGTACTTC.

The rearrangement links TRBV6-5 to TRBJ1-6; a weak D match, TRBD1 (5 bases). CDR1 MNHEY and CDR2 SVGAGI come from the germline V gene. The CDR3 has 13 residues. Trimming cost V 11 bases and J 6 bases, with 14 bases left between them. This CDR3 reads CAGQLQVNSPLHF. In DNA, the CDR3 is TGTGCCGGACAACTACAGGTTAATTCACCCCTCCACTTT.

The V and J genes are TRBV10-3 and TRBJ2-5; D perhaps matches TRBD2 (6 bases). The CDR3 has 15 amino acids. Trimming shortened V by 2 bases and J by 0 bases, and 10 bases separated the two germline ends. Germline CDR1 is ENHRY and CDR2 is SYGVKD. The chain's CDR3 is CAISEGVADQETQYF. CDR3 DNA sequence: TGTGCCATCAGTGAGGGGGTAGCGGACCAAGAGACCCAGTACTTC.